The T cell receptor beta chain described here comes from a study of CD8 T cells in ankylosing spondylitis. Whole-study results and caveats: In reactive arthritis synovial fluid and blood, some motif variants had been reported before. Clones that were linked to disease were CD8+ and were relatively rare in peripheral blood. It was reported that disease-linked clones were significantly enriched in matched ankylosing spondylitis synovial fluid. A TCR beta motif made of under 10 highly homologous variants seemed typical of ankylosing spondylitis blood.

This clonotype was observed many times. Its antigen remains unidentified. This CDR3 is built from 13 residues. With 4 bases clipped from V and 5 bases from J, the junction kept 0 bases outside the gene matches. CDR1 MNHEY and CDR2 SVGEGT come from the germline V gene. In making TCR beta libraries, quantitative 5'-RACE with molecular barcodes was used. Each CDR3 protein is one row after TCRdb ran MiXCR on the 5' RACE reads. The sample consists of some 400,000 distinct CDR3 sequences, about a fifth of them appearing once. Sequenced material: blood, either unsorted or a sorted T cell fraction (not recorded which). This receptor was identified in a male donor with ankylosing spondylitis. The V gene is TRBV6-2 or TRBV6-3, the J gene TRBJ1-5; 9 nucleotides align to TRBD1. CDR3 region: CASSWTGDQPQHF. The CDR3 DNA sequence: TGTGCCAGCAGTTGGACAGGGGATCAGCCCCAGCATTTT.